One sample yielded the 22 T cell receptor beta chains listed below, sequenced in a study of T cell repertoires in cytomegalovirus infection. TCRdb re-derived calls from the reads in MiXCR, one entry per CDR3 protein. The sample consists of about 830,000 distinct CDR3 sequences, less than 35% of them appearing once. The antigens for these receptors are not known. Here the sequenced sample was cultured CD8+ T cells from PBMCs, taken from culture after CMV antigen stimulation. Every receptor here comes from a human donor in good health (CMV status not recorded). Some clones in this sample may be carry-over from other donors' samples.

This clonotype occurred a few times. The chain has TRBV6-5 and TRBJ1-1; a possible D gene is TRBD1 (6 bases). The CDR3 sequence is 18 residues long. V was shortened by 2 bases and J by 4 bases, with 23 bases between the two germline ends. Looked up from germline, CDR1 is MNHEY and CDR2 is SVGAGI. In DNA form, the CDR3 reads TGTGCCAGCAGTTACCCGGGGGGGGCCGGGGGCGGGAGCACTGAAGCTTTCTTT. This translates into CASSYPGGAGGGSTEAFF.

The rearrangement joins TRBV6-1 to TRBJ1-2; D not resolved. V dropped 5 bases and J dropped 8 bases, with 15 bases sitting between them. Germline CDR1 and CDR2: MNHNS and SASEGT. The CDR3 extends over 13 amino acids. The CDR3 bases are TGTGCCAGCAGTCCCCCATTGGACGGGGGCTACACCTTC. This encodes CASSPPLDGGYTF.

This chain links TRBV4-3 with TRBJ2-2; D is perhaps TRBD1 or TRBD2 (5 bases each). The ends were cut back, 5 bases at V and 4 bases at J, with 17 bases in the middle. This CDR3 contains 16 residues. Germline CDR1 is LGHNA and CDR2 is YSLEER. The CDR3 nucleotides read TGCGCCAGCAGCGGTAAGAGGGGAGCCGGCACCGGGGAGCTGTTTTTT. It yields the protein CASSGKRGAGTGELFF.

This clonotype has just a few counts. This sequence joins TRBV7-2 and TRBJ1-6; possibly TRBD1 for D (6 bases). This CDR3 spans 14 amino acids. Germline CDR1 SGHTA, CDR2 FQGNSA. Trimming took off 5 bases at V and 4 bases at J, with 9 bases between the two ends. CDR3 protein: CASSPGEYNSPLHF. The CDR3 DNA reads as TGTGCCAGCAGCCCAGGGGAATATAATTCACCCCTCCACTTT.

This clonotype was detected a few times. This sequence joins TRBV18 and TRBJ1-2, with TRBD1 as a possible D gene (5 bases). The CDR3 is made up of 16 amino acids. The V gene's germline CDR1 is KGHSH and CDR2 LQKENI. V was shortened by 3 bases and J by 2 bases, with 16 bases between the two germline ends. The CDR3 sequence: CASSPTEGTGNYGYTF. CDR3 DNA: TGTGCCAGCTCACCCACCGAAGGAACAGGCAACTATGGCTACACCTTC.

The rearrangement uses TRBV7-9 and TRBJ2-5; D may match TRBD1 or TRBD2 (5 bases each). The CDR3 runs 15 residues. Germline values: CDR1 SEHNR, CDR2 FQNEAQ (reference sequence). V shed 5 bases and J shed 5 bases, with 18 bases lying between them. CDR3 DNA: TGTGCCAGCAGCCCTGCTTGGGCTGAGGGGGAGACCCAGTACTTC. Protein product: CASSPAWAEGETQYF.

There are many counts of this clonotype. The chain joins TRBV6-5 to TRBJ1-4, with D possibly being TRBD1 (6 bases). Per germline, CDR1 MNHEY and CDR2 SVGAGI. The V end was cut by 4 bases, the J end by 12 bases, with 21 bases between. The length of the CDR3 is 15 residues. The CDR3 here is CASSSQGNRMGELFF. The CDR3 DNA follows: TGTGCCAGCAGTTCCCAGGGGAACCGAATGGGGGAACTGTTTTTT.

V usage is TRBV27 and J usage is TRBJ2-7; maybe TRBD1 (5 bases). Germline CDR1 MNHEY, CDR2 SMNVEV (reference sequence). V was cut by 6 bases and J by 3 bases, with 18 bases left in between. The CDR3 is 15 amino acids. CDR3 residues: CASSTRLAGYYEQYV. CDR3 DNA: TGTGCCAGCAGCACCCGATTAGCAGGGTACTACGAGCAGTACGTC.

V and J are TRBV7-9 and TRBJ2-7; D gene ambiguous. The CDR3 length is 12 residues. Trimming shortened V by 2 bases and J by 5 bases, and 7 bases separated the two germline ends. Per germline, CDR1 SEHNR and CDR2 FQNEAQ (reference sequence). The CDR3 sequence: CASSLLGHEQYF. The CDR3 DNA follows: TGTGCCAGCAGCTTACTGGGCCACGAGCAGTACTTC.

The rearrangement joins TRBV12-3 or TRBV12-4 to TRBJ2-1; possible D gene TRBD2, 6 bases. This CDR3 contains 14 residues. The V end lost 11 bases, the J end lost 3 bases, and 17 bases lay between the germline ends. The CDR3 protein is CAVGSPAVYNEQFF. CDR3 in DNA: TGTGCCGTCGGGAGTCCGGCGGTCTACAATGAGCAGTTCTTC.

Only a few counts were recorded for this clonotype. The chain uses TRBV12-3 or TRBV12-4 and TRBJ2-7; D call uncertain. The CDR3 sequence is 14 residues long. Trimming removed 8 bases from V and 6 bases from J, with 20 bases in between. The CDR3 here is CASALDGPPGEQYV. CDR3 in DNA: TGTGCCAGCGCTTTGGACGGACCACCGGGCGAGCAGTACGTC.

The V and J genes are TRBV12-3 or TRBV12-4 and TRBJ1-5, with 9 bases identical to TRBD1. With V trimmed by 4 bases and J by 3 bases, 7 bases remained unmatched. The CDR3 spans 16 residues. The CDR3 nucleotides are TGTGCCAGCAGTTCCGGGACAGGGTTCGACAATCAGCCCCAGCATTTT. This translates into CASSSGTGFDNQPQHF.

The chain combines TRBV29-1 with TRBJ2-2; 9 bases map to TRBD1. CDR1 is SQVTM and CDR2 is ANQGSEA in the germline V gene. The CDR3 sequence is 14 residues long. V lost 5 bases to trimming and J lost 3 bases; unmatched junction nucleotides: 4. CDR3 sequence: CSVITGGYTGELFF. The CDR3 region has the DNA TGCAGCGTTATTACAGGGGGCTACACCGGGGAGCTGTTTTTT.

With regard to this clonotype: A much larger clone is a single base away; this may be a read error. This rearrangement joins TRBV7-2 to TRBJ2-7, with TRBD2 as a possible D gene (7 bases). The CDR3 is 18 residues long. The V gene's germline CDR1 is SGHTA and CDR2 FQGNSA. Trimming cost V 5 bases and J 4 bases, with 27 bases left between them. The CDR3 spells CASSPSPMPVRGGYEQYF. The CDR3 DNA follows: TGTGCCAGCAGCCCATCGCCCATGCCGGTGAGGGGGGGGTACGAGCAGTACTTC.

The V gene is TRBV14, the J gene TRBJ2-3; 7 bases fit TRBD2. CDR1 and CDR2 (germline): SGHDN, FVKESK. The CDR3 is 16 residues long. V was clipped by 0 bases and J by 6 bases; unmatched bases: 9. The CDR3 DNA reads as TGTGCCAGCAGCCAAGAGTGGGGGGGGGACCCCGATACGCAGTATTTT. It encodes CASSQEWGGDPDTQYF.

V usage is TRBV12-3 or TRBV12-4 and J usage is TRBJ2-2; 7 nucleotides match TRBD1. CDR3 length: 15 residues. V shed 6 bases and J 2 bases; nucleotides not matched to a gene: 6. Here the CDR3 reads CASRTGSPNTGELFF. The DNA for the CDR3 is TGTGCCAGCAGGACAGGGAGTCCTAACACCGGGGAGCTGTTTTTT.

The chain links TRBV6-5 to TRBJ1-1, with 7 bases matching TRBD1. The CDR3 totals 20 residues. The V segment lost 0 bases and the J segment 0 bases; nucleotides outside the gene matches: 16. Germline V lookup: CDR1 MNHEY, CDR2 SVGAGI. The CDR3 DNA sequence: TGTGCCAGCAGTTACTCGAGTGAGCGGTGGGCAGGGGGGGTGAACACTGAAGCTTTCTTT. Its protein product is CASSYSSERWAGGVNTEAFF.

This clonotype was found a few times. V and J are TRBV12-3 or TRBV12-4 and TRBJ2-5; TRBD2 matches 7 bases. The V gene end was trimmed by 7 bases and the J gene end by 2 bases; junction bases not matched to a gene: 7. CDR3 size: 14 residues. The CDR3 DNA reads as TGTGCCAGCACCCCCGTGGGGGGGCAAGAGACCCAGTACTTC. Its translation: CASTPVGGQETQYF.

V is TRBV2 and J is TRBJ2-7; D may match TRBD1 or TRBD2 (5 bases each). Germline V gene sequence: CDR1 SNHLY, CDR2 FYNNEI. This CDR3 is built from 13 residues. The CDR3 sequence is CASRGTQDYEQYV. The CDR3 nucleotides read TGTGCGAGCAGAGGGACGCAGGATTACGAGCAGTACGTC.

The V and J genes are TRBV29-1 and TRBJ2-2; D gene uncertain. This CDR3 spans 13 amino acids. Germline CDR1 and CDR2: SQVTM and ANQGSEA. Trimming shortened V by 5 bases and J by 0 bases, and 7 bases separated the two germline ends. Here the CDR3 reads CSVKTPNTGELFF. The CDR3 nucleotides are TGCAGCGTTAAAACACCGAACACCGGGGAGCTGTTTTTT.

The gene calls are TRBV19 and TRBJ2-1, with 7 bases matching TRBD1. Losses at the gene ends were 5 bases for V and 4 bases for J; bases not matched to a gene: 5. This CDR3 spans 14 amino acids. Germline V CDR1 and CDR2: LNHDA, SQIVND (reference sequence). In DNA, the CDR3 is TGTGCCAGTAGTTCTTGGACAGGTTACAATGAGCAGTTCTTC. This translates into CASSSWTGYNEQFF.

This clonotype was picked up many times. This rearrangement joins TRBV7-9 to TRBJ2-7; maybe TRBD2 (6 bases). CDR3 size: 11 residues. Looked up from germline, CDR1 is SEHNR and CDR2 is FQNEAQ (reference sequence). The V end was cut by 5 bases, the J end by 6 bases, with 8 bases between. The CDR3, as DNA: TGTGCCAGCAGCCCCGGGGGCGAGCAGTACGTC. Protein: CASSPGGEQYV.